A selection of T cell receptor beta chains follows, all from one sample in a study of PD-1 blockade in classical Hodgkin lymphoma. Profiling relied on immunoSEQ multiplex PCR, and the TCRdb table lists in-frame clones only, not all of them. The data contain about 64,000 clones, just over 90% of them singletons. This specimen was peripheral blood mononuclear cells (PBMCs), taken before the fourth cycle of nivolumab. The receptors were sampled from a human donor with classical Hodgkin lymphoma. Both conserved end residues are part of each CDR3. Each record gives: J gene, clone size, D gene, V gene, CDR3 DNA, CDR3 protein. The D gene is left open where the match is weak. Rows give clone size only sometimes, using once, few, many, or a class for an expanded clone.

TRBJ2-7	.	.	TRBV18	TGTGCCAGCTCACCACCGGCAGCCAGTTCGGACGAGCAGTACTTC	CASSPPAASSDEQYF
TRBJ1-4	.	TRBD1	TRBV2	TGTGCCAGCAGCGAACAGGGGGAAAAACTGTTTTTT	CASSEQGEKLFF
TRBJ2-2	few	.	TRBV18	TGTGCCAGCTCACCACCGAATCGGGAGCTGTTTTTT	CASSPPNRELFF
TRBJ2-1	.	.	TRBV12-5	TGTGCTAGTGGCTTAAGCCCGGCAAGCTCCTACAATGAGCAGTTCTTC	CASGLSPASSYNEQFF
TRBJ2-1	.	TRBD2	TRBV7-2	TGTGCCAGCAGGTCCCGTCTACTAGCGGGGGGGCCAGTGTCGAGCGAGCAGTTCTTC	CASRSRLLAGGPVSSEQFF
TRBJ2-7	.	.	TRBV7-7	TGTGCCAGCAGCGCGGAACGGAGCTACGAGCAGTACTTC	CASSAERSYEQYF
TRBJ2-5	once	TRBD1	TRBV28	TGTGCCAGCAGTGAGCCGGGACAGGGCCCAGAGACCCAGTACTTC	CASSEPGQGPETQYF
TRBJ2-3	.	TRBD1	TRBV11-3	TGTGCCAGCAGCTTAGGAAGGGGGCACACAGATACGCAGTATTTT	CASSLGRGHTDTQYF
TRBJ2-1	.	.	TRBV6-6	TGTGCCTCCCGAAGGACGGAGACTACTGAGCAGTTCTTC	CASRRTETTEQFF
TRBJ1-2	.	.	TRBV7-2	TGTGCCAGCAGCTTAAAGGAGACTAACTATGGCTACACCTTC	CASSLKETNYGYTF
TRBJ2-1	.	.	TRBV19	TGTGCCAGTAGGGGGGGCAATGAGCAGTTCTTC	CASRGGNEQFF
TRBJ2-2	.	TRBD2	TRBV27	TGTGCCAGCAGATGGGGGGGTCTCACCGGGGAGCTGTTTTTT	CASRWGGLTGELFF
TRBJ2-3	.	.	TRBV19	TGTGCCAGTAGTAAGGTGGGGAGCACAGATACGCAGTATTTT	CASSKVGSTDTQYF
TRBJ2-5	.	TRBD1	TRBV27	TGTGCCAGCAGTTTGGGCAGGGGGCGCGTAGAGACCCAGTACTTC	CASSLGRGRVETQYF
TRBJ2-1	.	TRBD2	TRBV13	TGTGCCAGCAGCTCGGGACTAGCGGGGGAAGAGCAGTTCTTC	CASSSGLAGEEQFF
TRBJ1-6	.	.	TRBV18	TGTGCCAGCTCACCCCGCGGAGTTCGCCCCCTCCACTTT	CASSPRGVRPLHF
TRBJ1-5	.	.	TRBV28	TGTGCCAGCAGTCAGTGGCCGGATCAGCCCCAGCATTTT	CASSQWPDQPQHF
TRBJ2-5	.	.	TRBV19	TGTGCCAGTAGTAGGGCCGGGACCAGCCAAGAGACCCAGTACTTC	CASSRAGTSQETQYF
TRBJ1-5	once	TRBD1	TRBV19	TGTGCCAGTAGCGCGGGACAGGGCCATCATCAGCCCCAGCATTTT	CASSAGQGHHQPQHF
TRBJ2-7	.	TRBD2	TRBV10-2	TGCGCCAGCTTACCCTTTGAAGCGGGAATGCACGAGCAGTACTTC	CASLPFEAGMHEQYF
TRBJ2-7	.	.	TRBV6-1	TGTGCCAGCAGTCTGAGGACTTACGAGCAGTACTTC	CASSLRTYEQYF
TRBJ1-2	once	.	TRBV6-1	TGTGCCAGCTACTATTCAGGGGTGCAAGGCTACACCTTC	CASYYSGVQGYTF
TRBJ2-3	.	TRBD2	TRBV19	TGTGCCAGTAGTGTCGGACTAGGACTTCCAGATACGCAGTATTTT	CASSVGLGLPDTQYF
TRBJ2-7	.	TRBD2	TRBV27	TGTGCCAGCAGCTCCTATGCGGGAGGAGCTTCCTACGAGCAGTACTTC	CASSSYAGGASYEQYF
TRBJ2-3	.	TRBD2	TRBV2	TGTGCCAGCAGGCTAGCGGGGATCAGCACAGATACGCAGTATTTT	CASRLAGISTDTQYF
TRBJ2-1	.	TRBD1	TRBV14	TGTGCCAGCAGCCGCAACAGGGGAAGGGGCTACAATGAGCAGTTCTTC	CASSRNRGRGYNEQFF
TRBJ1-1	.	.	TRBV21-1	TGTGTTGACAGGGGCCCTGAAGCTTTCTTT	CVDRGPEAFF
TRBJ1-5	.	TRBD1	TRBV5-1	TGCGCCAGCAGCGCACGACAGGGGGCAAGGGATCAGCCCCAGCATTTT	CASSARQGARDQPQHF
TRBJ2-3	.	TRBD2	TRBV27	TGTGCCAGCATGACCCTAGCGGATTTTTACACAGATACGCAGTATTTT	CASMTLADFYTDTQYF
TRBJ1-1	.	.	TRBV4-1	TGCGCCAGCAGCCATACCGGGACATGGAACACTGAAGCTTTCTTT	CASSHTGTWNTEAFF
TRBJ2-2	.	TRBD1	TRBV6-4	TGTGCCAGCAGCATAGACAGGGGTGAGCTGTTTTTT	CASSIDRGELFF
TRBJ1-5	.	.	TRBV27	TGTGCCAGCAGTTACAGGGCGTCGAATCAGCCCCAGCATTTT	CASSYRASNQPQHF
TRBJ2-3	.	.	TRBV6-6	TGTGCCAGCAGCAAGACAGGATCAGATACGCAGTATTTT	CASSKTGSDTQYF
TRBJ2-1	once	.	TRBV2	TGTGCCAGCGCCTACTCCTACAATGAGCAGTTCTTC	CASAYSYNEQFF
TRBJ2-3	once	.	TRBV4-2	TGTGCCAGCAGCCTCACCCCGGAGCACCCAGATACGCAGTATTTT	CASSLTPEHPDTQYF
TRBJ2-5	.	TRBD2	TRBV18	TGTGCCAGCTCACCGCTCACATCGACTAGCGGGAGGGCCCGGGAGACCCAGTACTTC	CASSPLTSTSGRARETQYF
TRBJ2-4	.	TRBD2	TRBV19	TGTGCCAGTAGTATCACCCACGCACAACTAGCGGCCCTAGCCAAAAACATTCAGTACTTC	CASSITHAQLAALAKNIQYF
TRBJ1-1	few	.	TRBV27	TGTGCCAGCAGTTTAGGGTTGAACACTGAAGCTTTCTTT	CASSLGLNTEAFF
TRBJ1-1	.	TRBD1	TRBV7-9	TGTGCCAGCAGCGATGGACAGGAGAACACTGAAGCTTTCTTT	CASSDGQENTEAFF
TRBJ2-4	.	.	TRBV6-6	TGTGCCAGCAGTTACGGCAACCCCATTCACAAAAACATTCAGTACTTC	CASSYGNPIHKNIQYF
TRBJ2-7	once	.	TRBV5-1	TGCGCCAGCAGCTTATGGACAGCAAACCCCTACGAGCAGTACTTC	CASSLWTANPYEQYF
TRBJ2-3	.	TRBD1	TRBV7-8	TGTGCCAGCAGCCCACACCGGTGGACAGGGGGTCCTATGGATACGCAGTATTTT	CASSPHRWTGGPMDTQYF
TRBJ2-3	.	TRBD2	TRBV10-2	TGCGCCAGCAGTGGACACCGGACTAGCGGAGATAGCACAGATACGCAGTATTTT	CASSGHRTSGDSTDTQYF
TRBJ2-1	.	.	TRBV27	TGTGCCAGCAGTTTGAGGTGGTTAGGTGAGCAGTTCTTC	CASSLRWLGEQFF
TRBJ1-3	.	.	TRBV11-2	TGTGCCAGCAGCTTTAGGGGTGGAAACACCATATATTTT	CASSFRGGNTIYF
TRBJ2-1	.	TRBD1	TRBV27	TGTGCCAGCAGTTTATCGGGACAGGACCACAATGAGCAGTTCTTC	CASSLSGQDHNEQFF
TRBJ2-1	.	.	TRBV4-1	TGCGCCAGCAGCCAAGAGGTGGCCGCCTACAATGAGCAGTTCTTC	CASSQEVAAYNEQFF